A selection of T cell receptor beta chains follows, all from one sample in a study of cytomegalovirus exposure and HLA in healthy donors. Assay used: immunoSEQ multiplex PCR; TCRdb lists only in-frame clones, some missing. The sample includes about 120,000 clones, around three quarters of them seen just once. Sequencing was carried out using PBMCs. Every receptor here comes from a man aged 25-40 years in good health and CMV-seropositive. The CDR3 runs from the conserved cysteine through the conserved F or W. The D gene is left open where the match is weak. A row's size may be missing; if present it is once, few, many or a size class.

j_gene,abundance,v_gene,d_gene,CDR3aa,CDR3nt
TRBJ1-2,-,TRBV6-1,-,CASSEDRYYGYTF,TGTGCCAGCAGTGAAGACAGGTACTATGGCTACACCTTC
TRBJ2-7,-,TRBV6-1,TRBD1,CASSAAGTGSEQYF,TGTGCCAGCAGTGCCGCCGGGACAGGGAGCGAGCAGTACTTC
TRBJ2-7,-,TRBV5-6,TRBD2,CASRRGAGGPDEQYF,TGTGCCAGCAGAAGGGGGGCGGGAGGGCCGGACGAGCAGTACTTC
TRBJ2-1,-,TRBV11-3,TRBD2,CASSLRLAGGSLGEQFF,TGTGCCAGCAGCCTTAGACTAGCGGGAGGATCCCTTGGGGAGCAGTTCTTC
TRBJ2-7,-,TRBV7-9,TRBD1,CASRVGLDRDYEQYF,TGTGCCAGCAGGGTGGGCCTAGACAGGGACTACGAGCAGTACTTC
TRBJ1-2,-,TRBV7-2,-,CASSPPWTVGIYTF,TGTGCCAGCAGCCCGCCTTGGACAGTGGGGATCTACACCTTC
TRBJ2-1,-,TRBV13,TRBD1,CASSLRRDRGPPYNEQFF,TGTGCCAGCAGCTTACGGCGAGATAGGGGGCCCCCCTACAATGAGCAGTTCTTC
TRBJ2-7,once,TRBV4-3,TRBD2,CASSRRLAGDAYEQYF,TGCGCCAGCAGCCGCAGGCTAGCGGGAGATGCCTACGAGCAGTACTTC
TRBJ2-7,-,TRBV5-4,TRBD1,CASSLARGTDMPYEQYF,TGTGCCAGCAGCTTGGCCCGAGGGACAGATATGCCCTACGAGCAGTACTTC
TRBJ2-5,-,TRBV7-2,-,CASSYRGGETQYF,TGTGCCAGCAGTTACAGGGGAGGAGAGACCCAGTACTTC
TRBJ1-3,-,TRBV28,-,CASSPGGAGNTIYF,TGTGCCAGCAGCCCCGGGGGGGCTGGAAACACCATATATTTT
TRBJ2-3,-,TRBV7-2,TRBD2,CASSSTSGFTDTQYF,TGTGCCAGCAGCTCCACTAGCGGATTCACAGATACGCAGTATTTT
TRBJ1-4,-,TRBV5-1,TRBD1,CASSPTGSNEKLFF,TGCGCCAGCAGCCCGACAGGGTCTAATGAAAAGCTGTTTTTT
TRBJ2-1,-,TRBV4-3,TRBD2,CASSQGLAEVNEQFF,TGCGCCAGCAGCCAGGGGCTAGCGGAGGTAAATGAGCAGTTCTTC
TRBJ2-1,-,TRBV10-3,-,CAISMDLAEQFF,TGTGCCATCAGTATGGACCTAGCTGAGCAGTTCTTC
TRBJ1-2,few,TRBV7-9,-,CASSLARGGGYTF,TGTGCCAGCAGCTTAGCCAGGGGCGGTGGCTACACCTTC
TRBJ2-5,-,TRBV5-1,-,CASSLQPGKGQETQYF,TGCGCCAGCAGCTTGCAGCCGGGGAAGGGCCAAGAGACCCAGTACTTC
TRBJ1-1,-,TRBV11-3,TRBD1,CASSPRQGEAFF,TGTGCCAGCAGCCCCCGACAGGGGGAAGCTTTCTTT
TRBJ1-6,-,TRBV27,-,CASSLERQGRSYNSPLHF,TGTGCCAGCAGTTTAGAGAGGCAGGGCCGGTCCTATAATTCACCCCTCCACTTT
TRBJ2-5,-,TRBV5-6,TRBD2,CASSLEMRGIRETQYF,TGTGCCAGCAGCTTGGAGATGCGGGGGATCCGAGAGACCCAGTACTTC
TRBJ2-3,once,TRBV9,-,CASSDSKNTQYF,TGTGCCAGCAGCGATAGCAAGAATACGCAGTATTTT
TRBJ2-7,-,TRBV5-4,-,CASSSSNEGYTYEQYF,TGTGCCAGCAGCTCATCGAACGAGGGTTACACCTACGAGCAGTACTTC
TRBJ1-3,once,TRBV5-4,TRBD1,CASSATGTTGNTIYF,TGTGCCAGCAGCGCGACAGGGACGACCGGAAACACCATATATTTT
TRBJ1-1,-,TRBV5-6,TRBD1,CASSPLTGASTEAFF,TGTGCCAGCAGCCCCCTGACAGGGGCATCGACTGAAGCTTTCTTT
TRBJ2-2,-,TRBV19,TRBD2,CASSFRPGLAGGGGELFF,TGTGCCAGTAGTTTTCGCCCCGGACTAGCGGGAGGGGGCGGGGAGCTGTTTTTT
TRBJ1-5,-,TRBV2,-,CASTPARGQPQHF,TGTGCCAGCACGCCCGCCCGGGGGCAGCCCCAGCATTTT
TRBJ2-7,-,TRBV9,TRBD2,CASSAVAGGLHEQYF,TGTGCCAGCAGCGCCGTAGCGGGGGGGCTCCACGAGCAGTACTTC
TRBJ1-5,-,TRBV7-2,-,CASSLEVAGWWPQHF,TGTGCCAGCAGCTTAGAGGTGGCAGGGTGGTGGCCCCAGCATTTT
TRBJ1-2,-,TRBV7-9,-,CASSRDSNYGYTF,TGTGCCAGCAGCCGTGACAGTAACTATGGCTACACCTTC
TRBJ2-1,-,TRBV4-1,-,CASSQDFLGEAEQFF,TGCGCCAGCAGCCAAGATTTTTTAGGGGAGGCTGAGCAGTTCTTC
TRBJ2-7,-,TRBV5-1,-,CASSLQAGLYEQYF,TGCGCCAGCAGCTTGCAAGCTGGGCTGTACGAGCAGTACTTC
TRBJ2-7,few,TRBV11-1,TRBD1,CASSQDRGVYEQYF,TGTGCCAGCAGCCAGGACAGGGGGGTCTACGAGCAGTACTTC
TRBJ2-7,-,TRBV30,TRBD2,CACRGGTSGNYEQYF,TGTGCCTGCCGAGGCGGGACTAGCGGGAACTACGAGCAGTACTTC
TRBJ2-7,-,TRBV27,-,CAMRGDIYYEQYF,TGTGCCATGAGAGGGGACATATACTACGAGCAGTACTTC
TRBJ2-2,-,TRBV28,-,CASSTGFTGELFF,TGTGCCAGCAGCACAGGATTCACCGGGGAGCTGTTTTTT
TRBJ2-1,-,TRBV6-4,TRBD2,CASSDSGGGPYNEQFF,TGTGCCAGCAGTGACTCCGGGGGAGGGCCTTACAATGAGCAGTTCTTC
TRBJ2-5,-,TRBV25-1,TRBD2,CASRTYGREETQYF,TGTGCCAGCAGAACTTACGGGAGGGAAGAGACCCAGTACTTC
TRBJ1-2,few,TRBV7-9,TRBD1,CSSRPTGDYGYTF,TGTTCCAGCAGGCCTACAGGGGACTATGGCTACACCTTC
TRBJ2-2,-,TRBV4-2,TRBD2,CASSPEGLESGELFF,TGTGCCAGCAGCCCGGAAGGACTAGAGTCCGGGGAGCTGTTTTTT
TRBJ2-7,-,TRBV5-4,-,CASSPDSYEQYF,TGTGCCAGCAGCCCCGACAGTTACGAGCAGTACTTC
TRBJ1-1,-,TRBV15,-,CATSMTVYAEAFF,TGTGCCACCAGCATGACAGTTTATGCTGAAGCTTTCTTT
TRBJ2-1,few,TRBV7-3,TRBD2,CASSSTVAGDSKYPYNEQFF,TGTGCCAGCAGCTCTACGGTGGCGGGGGACTCCAAATACCCCTACAATGAGCAGTTCTTC
TRBJ2-4,-,TRBV11-2,-,CASSLMQGGKNSQYF,TGTGCCAGCAGCTTAATGCAGGGCGGCAAAAACAGTCAGTACTTC
TRBJ2-3,-,TRBV7-8,-,CASSLVGRTDTQYF,TGTGCCAGCAGCTTAGTGGGCAGAACAGATACGCAGTATTTT
TRBJ2-5,-,TRBV7-2,TRBD1,CASSLGYRGETQYF,TGTGCCAGCAGCTTAGGGTACAGGGGAGAGACCCAGTACTTC
TRBJ1-4,-,TRBV11-3,-,CASSTPTHEGEKLFF,TGTGCCAGCAGCACTCCGACTCATGAGGGTGAAAAACTGTTTTTT
TRBJ2-2,-,TRBV27,TRBD2,CASSLRLATGELFF,TGTGCCAGCAGTTTACGACTAGCTACCGGGGAGCTGTTTTTT
TRBJ2-7,-,TRBV28,-,CASLRRSSYEQYF,TGTGCCAGCCTCCGGAGGAGCTCCTACGAGCAGTACTTC
TRBJ1-3,-,TRBV7-6,TRBD1,CASSPRATGSGNTIYF,TGTGCCAGCAGCCCCCGGGCGACAGGGTCTGGAAACACCATATATTTT
TRBJ2-3,-,TRBV10-3,TRBD2,CAIEEKRGGPDTQYF,TGTGCCATCGAGGAGAAGCGGGGGGGCCCAGATACGCAGTATTTT
TRBJ2-1,-,TRBV28,-,CASQGLYNEQFF,TGTGCATCCCAGGGGCTCTACAATGAGCAGTTCTTC
TRBJ2-3,-,TRBV4-2,-,CASSQDFQDTDTQYF,TGTGCCAGCAGCCAAGATTTCCAGGACACAGATACGCAGTATTTT
TRBJ2-5,-,TRBV9,TRBD2,CASSPYSGSGGTQYF,TGTGCCAGCAGCCCCTATAGCGGGAGCGGGGGGACCCAGTACTTC
TRBJ1-1,-,TRBV6-1,TRBD1,CASSPGGTEAFF,TGTGCCAGCAGTCCAGGGGGCACTGAAGCTTTCTTT
TRBJ1-1,-,TRBV13,-,CASSFVAGNTEAFF,TGTGCCAGCAGCTTTGTTGCGGGGAACACTGAAGCTTTCTTT
TRBJ2-7,once,TRBV2,-,CAIGGVVSQTYEQYF,TGTGCCATCGGCGGGGTCGTCTCACAAACCTACGAGCAGTACTTC
TRBJ2-7,once,TRBV5-1,TRBD1,CASSSTDRRSYEQYF,TGCGCCAGCAGCTCCACGGACAGGCGATCCTACGAGCAGTACTTC
TRBJ2-7,-,TRBV5-1,-,CASSFRTTGTFSYEQYF,TGCGCCAGCAGCTTCCGGACGACCGGGACTTTTTCCTACGAGCAGTACTTC
TRBJ1-2,few,TRBV9,TRBD1,CASSVFPGQGHGYTF,TGTGCCAGCAGCGTCTTCCCCGGACAGGGACATGGCTACACCTTC